This passage covers 21 T cell receptor beta chains from one sample sequenced in a study of a mutant IDH1 vaccine in newly diagnosed glioma. Time point of the sample: week 35, safety follow-up. Doses consisted of 300 ug of mutant IDH1 20-mer peptide each, paired with topical imiquimod. Their target antigens are unknown. The repertoire was sequenced with immunoSEQ multiplex PCR; TCRdb's copy has only in-frame clones and lacks some. The sample consists of 44,000 or so clones, 81% of them appearing once. The specimen comprised PBMCs, sampled from a glioma patient whose treatment included an IDH1 peptide vaccine. These receptors were obtained from a woman aged 40-49 years with glioma. Some clones in this sample may be carry-over from other donors' samples.

This clone showed up just once. The chain uses TRBV9 and TRBJ2-7; TRBD1 matches at 8 bases. Germline lookup yields CDR1 SGDLS and CDR2 YYNGEE. V was pared by 3 bases and J by 3 bases, with 8 bases of the junction left unmatched. The CDR3 has 15 residues. This chain's CDR3 is CASSGGTGSFYEQYF. The CDR3 DNA is TGTGCCAGCAGCGGAGGGACAGGCTCGTTCTACGAGCAGTACTTC. The full variable domain, rest sourced from reference TRBV9 and TRBJ2-7, is DSGVTQTPKHLITATGQRVTLRCSPRSGDLSVYWYQQSLDQGLQFLIQYYNGEERAKGNILERFSAQQFPDLHSELNLSSLELGDSALYFCASSGGTGSFYEQYFGPGTRLTVT.

The chain couples TRBV5-1 to TRBJ1-1; D unclear. Germline CDR1 SGHRS, CDR2 YFSETQ. V lost 0 bases, J lost 0 bases, and 12 bases lay in between. The CDR3 covers 16 residues. CDR3 nucleotides: TGCGCCAGCAGCTTGGCGGCGGATACCATGAACACTGAAGCTTTCTTT. Amino acids: CASSLAADTMNTEAFF.

This clone has just a few counts. The chain uses TRBV2 and TRBJ1-1; D remains unclear. V was clipped by 9 bases and J by 0 bases, with 11 bases between them. This CDR3 spans 13 amino acids. Looked up from germline, CDR1 is SNHLY and CDR2 is FYNNEI. Here the CDR3 DNA reads TGTGCCAGTGGGGAGCTCATGAACACTGAAGCTTTCTTT. Its protein is CASGELMNTEAFF.

This chain uses TRBV7-2 with TRBJ1-4; possibly TRBD1 for D (6 bases). The CDR3 spans 18 residues. Trimming shortened V by 5 bases and J by 5 bases, and 24 bases separated the two germline ends. CDR1 SGHTA and CDR2 FQGNSA come from the germline V gene. In DNA, the CDR3 is TGTGCCAGCAGCCCGCGGATTGCAGGACAGACGGCAAATGAAAAACTGTTTTTT. Translating it yields CASSPRIAGQTANEKLFF.

The V and J genes are TRBV5-6 and TRBJ1-2; D is unresolved. V was cut by 4 bases and J by 2 bases, with 18 bases left in between. Germline assignment: CDR1 SGHDT and CDR2 YYEEEE. CDR3 length equals 16 residues. Written as DNA, the CDR3 is TGTGCCAGCAGCGGGTCTGTTTGGACGGGAAACTATGGCTACACCTTC. It is translated as CASSGSVWTGNYGYTF.

This clone was recorded only once. V gene TRBV7-3 combines with J gene TRBJ1-1; tentative D call: TRBD1 (5 bases). V shed 5 bases and J shed 2 bases, with 9 bases lying between them. This CDR3 has 13 amino acids. Germline V gene sequence: CDR1 SGHTA, CDR2 FQGTGA. The CDR3 DNA follows: TGTGCCAGCAGCGCTCAGGGAAACACTGAAGCTTTCTTT. Encoded protein: CASSAQGNTEAFF.

The chain recombines TRBV7-6 with TRBJ2-1; 14 bases are shared with TRBD2. V shed 6 bases and J 7 bases; nucleotides not matched to a gene: 8. Looked up from germline, CDR1 is SGHVS and CDR2 is FNYEAQ. This CDR3 comprises 16 residues. CDR3 DNA: TGTGCCAGCAGGCTGACTAGCGGGAGGGTCGGGAATGAGCAGTTCTTC. Translating gives CASRLTSGRVGNEQFF. Full variable domain (rest looked up from reference TRBV7-6 and TRBJ2-1): GAGVSQSPRYKVTKRGQDVALRCDPISGHVSLYWYRQALGQGPEFLTYFNYEAQQDKSGLPNDRFSAERPEGSISTLTIQRTEQRDSAMYRCASRLTSGRVGNEQFFGPGTRLTVL.

The chain joins TRBV7-9 to TRBJ1-1; D is unresolved. The CDR3 has 13 residues. The V end was cut by 8 bases, the J end by 1 base, with 11 bases between. From germline, CDR1 is SEHNR and CDR2 FQNEAQ (reference sequence). The CDR3 DNA reads TGTGCCAGCGGACCGACGGAGAACACTGAAGCTTTCTTT. Its protein product is CASGPTENTEAFF.

The chain employs TRBV7-2 and TRBJ1-1; 8 bases fit TRBD1. In germline, CDR1 is SGHTA, CDR2 FQGNSA. The CDR3 loop spans 13 amino acids. V dropped 5 bases and J dropped 7; count of bases not matched to a gene: 6. The DNA of the CDR3 is TGTGCCAGCAGCGCCGACAGGGGATTTGAAGCTTTCTTT. Amino acid sequence: CASSADRGFEAFF.

The chain employs TRBV7-2 and TRBJ1-5; D ambiguous. This CDR3 is 15 amino acids long. Germline V gives CDR1 SGHTA, CDR2 FQGNSA. V was cut by 1 base and J by 4 bases, with 11 bases left in between. Here the CDR3 DNA reads TGTGCCAGCAGCTTAGACACACCCAGTAATCAGCCCCAGCATTTT. This codes for CASSLDTPSNQPQHF.

The chain employs TRBV25-1 and TRBJ1-2; the D gene is possibly TRBD1 (6 bases). V was clipped by 10 bases and J by 4 bases, with 10 bases between them. CDR1 and CDR2 (germline): MGHDK, SYGVNS. The CDR3 consists of 11 residues. The CDR3 DNA follows: TGTGCCATCAAGACAGGCTATGGCTACACCTTC. The encoded protein is CAIKTGYGYTF.

This rearrangement joins TRBV2 to TRBJ1-2; perhaps TRBD1 as D (6 bases). This CDR3 comprises 17 residues. V was clipped by 2 bases and J by 7 bases, with 23 bases between them. Looked up from germline, CDR1 is SNHLY and CDR2 is FYNNEI. The CDR3 loop is CASSETRSQGSVVGYTF. Written as DNA, the CDR3 is TGTGCCAGCAGTGAAACCAGGAGCCAGGGGTCGGTTGTTGGCTACACCTTC.

The chain links TRBV5-6 to TRBJ2-4; D gene ambiguous. This CDR3 spans 13 amino acids. CDR1 SGHDT and CDR2 YYEEEE come from the germline V gene. The germline V and J ends were trimmed by 0 bases and 4 bases, with 5 bases remaining between them. The CDR3 DNA reads as TGTGCCAGCAGCTTGGGCAGAAAAAACATTCAGTACTTC. Its translation: CASSLGRKNIQYF.

The CDR3: CASNRDRGLEAFF. The CDR3 bases are TGTGCCAGCAACCGGGACAGAGGTCTTGAAGCTTTCTTT. This chain links TRBV6-5 with TRBJ1-1, with 7 bases aligning to TRBD1. V shed 7 bases and J 7 bases; nucleotides not matched to a gene: 9. Germline CDR1 reads MNHEY; CDR2 reads SVGAGI. The CDR3 sequence is 13 residues long.

This chain links TRBV15 with TRBJ2-7; 7 bases agree with TRBD1. The germline gives CDR1 LNHNV, CDR2 YYDKDF (reference sequence). Trimming cost V 3 bases and J 4 bases; bases outside gene matches: 6. The CDR3 is 14 amino acids. CDR3 coding DNA: TGTGCCACCAGCAGCCTAGCAGGGGGTTACGAGCAGTACTTC. Amino acid sequence: CATSSLAGGYEQYF.

This clone appeared a few times. The chain recombines TRBV7-9 with TRBJ1-5; D is undetermined. Germline V CDR1 and CDR2: SEHNR, FQNEAQ (reference sequence). V was trimmed by 5 bases and J by 0 bases, leaving 8 bases between them. This CDR3 comprises 14 residues. The CDR3 loop is CASSVEYSNQPQHF. The CDR3 nucleotides read TGTGCCAGCAGCGTAGAGTATAGCAATCAGCCCCAGCATTTT.

The chain recombines TRBV4-2 with TRBJ2-3; 7 bases are shared with TRBD2. Trimming took 4 bases from V and 2 from J; bases not matched to a gene: 9. The CDR3 spans 16 residues. CDR1 and CDR2 (germline): LGHNA, YNFKEQ. The CDR3 region is CASSRESGAITDTQYF. The CDR3 nucleotides read TGTGCCAGCAGCCGGGAGAGCGGGGCGATCACAGATACGCAGTATTTT.

V is TRBV2 and J is TRBJ1-5; the D gene is possibly TRBD1 (6 bases). Trimming took off 2 bases at V and 5 bases at J, with 10 bases between the two ends. The CDR3 extends over 14 amino acids. The germline CDR1 and CDR2 sequences are SNHLY and FYNNEI. CDR3 protein: CASSEQGSYQPQHF. CDR3 coding DNA: TGTGCCAGCAGTGAACAGGGGTCCTATCAGCCCCAGCATTTT.

This rearrangement joins TRBV4-3 to TRBJ1-3; D unclear. Trimming removed 0 bases from V and 9 bases from J, with 24 bases in between. Germline V gene data show CDR1 as LGHNA and CDR2 as YSLEER. This CDR3 comprises 18 residues. The CDR3 here is CASSQDLDQEPPGVTIYF. The DNA for the CDR3 is TGCGCCAGCAGCCAAGACCTAGACCAGGAACCTCCAGGAGTCACCATATATTTT.

The chain joins TRBV29-1 to TRBJ2-2; unclear D gene. The CDR3 has 14 residues. Germline assignment: CDR1 SQVTM and CDR2 ANQGSEA. The V end was cut by 4 bases, the J end by 1 base, with 10 bases between. The CDR3 region is CSVALTQNTGELFF. CDR3 coding DNA: TGCAGCGTTGCGCTTACCCAGAACACCGGGGAGCTGTTTTTT.

The chain combines TRBV9 with TRBJ2-7; either TRBD1 or TRBD2 may supply D (6 bases each). CDR1 SGDLS and CDR2 YYNGEE come from the germline V gene. The CDR3 extends over 15 amino acids. Trimming shortened V by 6 bases and J by 5 bases, and 21 bases separated the two germline ends. The CDR3: CASTRGGQTADEQYF. The CDR3 DNA is TGTGCCAGCACTAGGGGAGGACAGACGGCAGACGAGCAGTACTTC. Based on the CDR3 plus reference TRBV9 and TRBJ2-7, the full variable domain is DSGVTQTPKHLITATGQRVTLRCSPRSGDLSVYWYQQSLDQGLQFLIQYYNGEERAKGNILERFSAQQFPDLHSELNLSSLELGDSALYFCASTRGGQTADEQYFGPGTRLTVT.